This T cell receptor (beta chain) originates from a study of T cell repertoires in cytomegalovirus infection. Study-wide background: Indications came from public TCR beta signatures; they pointed to CMV infection and to a matching HLA type.

V lost 6 bases to trimming and J lost 0 bases, with 24 bases between them. Per the germline V gene, CDR1 is SGHTA and CDR2 is FQGNSA. The CDR3 sequence is 19 residues long. The sample holds many counts of this clonotype. Its target is unknown. Whole-study findings and limits: Dominating the ex vivo response were HLA-C-restricted CMV-specific TCR beta clonotypes.

TCRdb used MiXCR to reprocess the reads, holding one entry per CDR3 protein. The sample carries roughly 250,000 distinct CDR3 sequences, 22% recorded once. Sequencing used CD8+ T cells from PBMCs. This TCR came from a human donor in good health (CMV status not recorded). Some clones in this sample may be carry-over from other donors' samples. This chain links TRBV7-2 with TRBJ2-1; D may match TRBD1 or TRBD2 (5 bases each). The CDR3 DNA follows: TGTGCCAGCAGGCCAAGCAGAGCCTCGGGGACCAGCTCCTACAATGAGCAGTTCTTC. Translated, it gives CASRPSRASGTSSYNEQFF. The variable domain in full, completed from reference TRBV7-2 and TRBJ2-1, reads GAGVSQSPSNKVTEKGKDVELRCDPISGHTALYWYRQSLGQGLEFLIYFQGNSAPDKSGLPSDRFSAERTGGSVSTLTIQRTQQEDSAVYLCASRPSRASGTSSYNEQFFGPGTRLTVL.